These T cell receptor beta chains were read from a single sample in a study of T cell responses to AZD1222 COVID-19 vaccine. Here immunoSEQ multiplex PCR was the method, and the copy in TCRdb shows in-frame clones only, minus some. The sample records roughly 98,000 clones, around nine tenths being singletons. Sequencing used peripheral blood, obtained on day 0 of AZD1222 vaccination. These receptors originate from an adult in good health. Both conserved end residues are part of each CDR3. D genes are given only for firm matches. Where a row states a size, it is once, few, many or the class of an expanded clone; other rows omit it.

CDR3aa: CASSSTGLNSPLHF
CDR3nt: TGTGCCAGCAGCTCGACAGGTCTAAATTCACCCCTCCACTTT
j_gene: TRBJ1-6
d_gene: -
v_gene: TRBV11-1
abundance: once

CDR3aa: CASSQDLGAGAMRIYEQYF
CDR3nt: TGTGCCAGCAGCCAAGACCTGGGGGCGGGGGCGATGAGGATCTACGAGCAGTACTTC
j_gene: TRBJ2-7
d_gene: -
v_gene: TRBV3-1/TRBV3-2
abundance: -

CDR3aa: CASSRTGSNTEAFF
CDR3nt: TGTGCCAGCAGTAGGACAGGATCGAACACTGAAGCTTTCTTT
j_gene: TRBJ1-1
d_gene: TRBD1
v_gene: TRBV6-5
abundance: -

CDR3aa: CSASRGVYEKLFF
CDR3nt: TGCAGTGCTAGTCGGGGGGTCTACGAAAAACTGTTTTTT
j_gene: TRBJ1-4
d_gene: -
v_gene: TRBV20-1
abundance: -

CDR3aa: CASGQSNQPQHF
CDR3nt: TGTGCCAGTGGACAGAGCAATCAGCCCCAGCATTTT
j_gene: TRBJ1-5
d_gene: -
v_gene: TRBV6-5
abundance: -

CDR3aa: CASSQSGTVRADEQFF
CDR3nt: TGCGCCAGCAGCCAGTCCGGGACAGTCAGGGCGGATGAGCAGTTCTTC
j_gene: TRBJ2-1
d_gene: TRBD1
v_gene: TRBV4-1
abundance: -

CDR3aa: CASSPQTGLTEAFF
CDR3nt: TGTGCCAGCAGCCCCCAGACAGGGCTCACTGAAGCTTTCTTT
j_gene: TRBJ1-1
d_gene: TRBD1
v_gene: TRBV7-2
abundance: -

CDR3aa: CASSPTRAGDNSPLHF
CDR3nt: TGTGCCAGCAGCCCCACCAGAGCAGGGGATAATTCACCCCTCCACTTT
j_gene: TRBJ1-6
d_gene: -
v_gene: TRBV7-9
abundance: once

CDR3aa: CASRLGLEEEQYF
CDR3nt: TGTGCCAGCAGACTCGGACTCGAAGAAGAGCAGTACTTC
j_gene: TRBJ2-7
d_gene: -
v_gene: TRBV28
abundance: -

CDR3aa: CASSLFGGSTPYEQYF
CDR3nt: TGTGCCAGCAGTTTATTTGGCGGGAGTACCCCCTACGAGCAGTACTTC
j_gene: TRBJ2-7
d_gene: TRBD2
v_gene: TRBV28
abundance: -

CDR3aa: CASSPRTGSYTEAFF
CDR3nt: TGTGCCAGCAGCCCCCGGACCGGATCATACACTGAAGCTTTCTTT
j_gene: TRBJ1-1
d_gene: -
v_gene: TRBV4-2
abundance: -

CDR3aa: CASSVSGGGTDTQYF
CDR3nt: TGTGCCAGCAGCGTTAGCGGGGGAGGCACAGATACGCAGTATTTT
j_gene: TRBJ2-3
d_gene: TRBD2
v_gene: TRBV9
abundance: once

CDR3aa: CASSFTDDNEKLFF
CDR3nt: TGTGCCAGCAGCTTTACAGATGATAATGAAAAACTGTTTTTT
j_gene: TRBJ1-4
d_gene: -
v_gene: TRBV7-8
abundance: -

CDR3aa: CASAGDGNTIYF
CDR3nt: TGTGCCAGCGCCGGGGATGGAAACACCATATATTTT
j_gene: TRBJ1-3
d_gene: -
v_gene: TRBV4-2
abundance: -

CDR3aa: CASSRGGRHSGANVLTF
CDR3nt: TGTGCCAGCAGCAGAGGGGGGCGCCACTCTGGGGCCAACGTCCTGACTTTC
j_gene: TRBJ2-6
d_gene: -
v_gene: TRBV9
abundance: -

CDR3aa: CASSKEAFNQPQHF
CDR3nt: TGTGCCAGTAGTAAGGAAGCGTTCAATCAGCCCCAGCATTTT
j_gene: TRBJ1-5
d_gene: -
v_gene: TRBV19
abundance: -

CDR3aa: CATSDPTSGRFDEQFF
CDR3nt: TGTGCCACCAGTGACCCGACTAGCGGGAGATTCGATGAGCAGTTCTTC
j_gene: TRBJ2-1
d_gene: TRBD2
v_gene: TRBV24-1
abundance: -

CDR3aa: CASSLGVIYGYTF
CDR3nt: TGTGCCAGCAGTTTAGGTGTCATTTATGGCTACACCTTC
j_gene: TRBJ1-2
d_gene: -
v_gene: TRBV28
abundance: few

CDR3aa: CASSQENRIEAFF
CDR3nt: TGTGCCAGCAGCCAAGAAAACAGAATTGAAGCTTTCTTT
j_gene: TRBJ1-1
d_gene: -
v_gene: TRBV3-1/TRBV3-2
abundance: -

CDR3aa: CASGHGTGDRGYTF
CDR3nt: TGCGCCAGCGGGCACGGGACAGGGGATCGTGGCTACACCTTC
j_gene: TRBJ1-2
d_gene: TRBD1
v_gene: TRBV5-1
abundance: -